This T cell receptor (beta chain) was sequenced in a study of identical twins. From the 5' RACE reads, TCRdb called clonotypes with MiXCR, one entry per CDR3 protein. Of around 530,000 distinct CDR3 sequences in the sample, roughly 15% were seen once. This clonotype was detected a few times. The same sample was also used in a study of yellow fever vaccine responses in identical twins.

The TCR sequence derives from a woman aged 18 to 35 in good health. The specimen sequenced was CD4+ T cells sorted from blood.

CDR3 loop: CSVPGHQPNNEQFF. In nucleotides, the CDR3 is TGCAGCGTTCCTGGACACCAACCCAACAATGAGCAGTTCTTC. This chain uses TRBV29-1 with TRBJ2-1, with D possibly TRBD1 on 5 matching bases. Germline values: CDR1 SQVTM, CDR2 ANQGSEA. The CDR3 sequence is 14 residues long. Trimming took 5 bases from V and 5 from J, leaving 16 bases between them.